This T cell receptor beta chain was captured by sequencing in a study of OX40 agonist ivuxolimab in advanced cancers. The data were produced by immunoSEQ multiplex PCR, yet TCRdb's version contains in-frame clones alone and is incomplete. The sample records 60,000 to 70,000 clones, roughly 84% being singletons. Notes on this clone: Its antigen is currently unknown.

General study points: Among the lowest peripheral clonal expansion occurred in 0.1-3.0 mg/kg partial responders. Also present in some nonresponders was a low level of normalized T-cell clonal expansion.

The ends were cut back, 2 bases at V and 9 bases at J, with 14 bases in the middle. CDR3 length: 14 amino acids. The germline CDR1 and CDR2 sequences are SGHVS and FQNEAQ. The specimen comprised CD4+ or CD8+ T cells sorted from blood, sampled in a trial of the OX40 agonist ivuxolimab. This sequence was found in an adult with an advanced solid tumor such as melanoma, head and neck, liver or kidney cancer. The chain couples TRBV7-8 to TRBJ1-5; D is perhaps TRBD1 (6 bases). The CDR3 sequence: CASSLSRGLRPQHF. The CDR3 DNA reads as TGTGCCAGCAGCTTAAGCAGGGGATTGAGGCCCCAGCATTTT. Filled out from reference TRBV7-8 and TRBJ1-5, the complete variable domain reads GAGVSQSPRYKVAKRGQDVALRCDPISGHVSLFWYQQALGQGPEFLTYFQNEAQLDKSGLPSDRFFAERPEGSVSTLKIQRTQQEDSAVYLCASSLSRGLRPQHFGDGTRLSIL.